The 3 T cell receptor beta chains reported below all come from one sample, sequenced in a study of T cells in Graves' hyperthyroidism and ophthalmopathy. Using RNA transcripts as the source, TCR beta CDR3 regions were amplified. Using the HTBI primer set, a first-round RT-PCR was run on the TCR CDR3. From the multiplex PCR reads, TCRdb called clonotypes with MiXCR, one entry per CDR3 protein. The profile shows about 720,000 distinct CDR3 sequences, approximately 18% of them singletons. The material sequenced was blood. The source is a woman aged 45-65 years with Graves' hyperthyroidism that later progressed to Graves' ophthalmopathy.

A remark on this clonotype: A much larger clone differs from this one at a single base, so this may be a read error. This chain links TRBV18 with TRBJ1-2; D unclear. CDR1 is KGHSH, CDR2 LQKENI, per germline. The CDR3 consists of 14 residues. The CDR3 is CACSPRDQRDGYTF. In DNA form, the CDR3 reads TGTGCCTGCTCACCACGCGACCAGAGGGATGGCTACACCTTC.

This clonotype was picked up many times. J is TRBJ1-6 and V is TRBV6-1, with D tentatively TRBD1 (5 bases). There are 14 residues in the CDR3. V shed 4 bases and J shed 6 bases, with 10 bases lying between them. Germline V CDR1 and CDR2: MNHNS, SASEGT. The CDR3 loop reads CASSVEGFNSPLHF. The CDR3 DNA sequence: TGTGCCAGCAGTGTAGAGGGGTTTAATTCACCCCTCCACTTT.

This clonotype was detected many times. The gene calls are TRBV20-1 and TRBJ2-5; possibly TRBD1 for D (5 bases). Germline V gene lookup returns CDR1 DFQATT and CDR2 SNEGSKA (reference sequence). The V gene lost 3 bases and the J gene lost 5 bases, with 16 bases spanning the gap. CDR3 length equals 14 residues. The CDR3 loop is CSASPSPGSETQYF. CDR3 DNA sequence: TGCAGTGCTAGCCCCTCCCCAGGGTCCGAGACCCAGTACTTC.